This TCR beta chain originates from a study of cytomegalovirus exposure and HLA in healthy donors. In the study overall: Genotyping showed around 80% of 300 to 450 donors falling in the Caucasian-associated ancestry cluster.

CDR1 and CDR2 from the germline V gene are SGDLS and YYNGEE. The length of the CDR3 is 17 residues. V lost 2 bases, J lost 6 bases, and 11 bases stayed unmatched. PCR used 60 Vbeta primers and 13 Jbeta primers. This table comes from immunoSEQ multiplex PCR, and its TCRdb copy is limited to in-frame clones, with some not included. The listing contains approximately 120,000 clones. About this clone itself: The antigen remains unidentified.

General study findings and limits: Through in vitro validation, a few CMV-associated chains were shown to be specific for CMV antigens. When a later analysis compared HLA-associated TCR beta chains with equally common others, the HLA-associated chains turned out to be more clonally expanded and to have lower generation probabilities.

This rearrangement joins TRBV9 to TRBJ2-2; TRBD2 matches at 9 bases. The specimen sequenced was PBMCs. This receptor was identified in a young man in good health and CMV-seronegative. The CDR3 sequence is CASSVLAGGGAAGELFF. The CDR3 DNA is TGTGCCAGCAGCGTCCTTGCTGGCGGGGGGGCCGCCGGGGAGCTGTTTTTT.